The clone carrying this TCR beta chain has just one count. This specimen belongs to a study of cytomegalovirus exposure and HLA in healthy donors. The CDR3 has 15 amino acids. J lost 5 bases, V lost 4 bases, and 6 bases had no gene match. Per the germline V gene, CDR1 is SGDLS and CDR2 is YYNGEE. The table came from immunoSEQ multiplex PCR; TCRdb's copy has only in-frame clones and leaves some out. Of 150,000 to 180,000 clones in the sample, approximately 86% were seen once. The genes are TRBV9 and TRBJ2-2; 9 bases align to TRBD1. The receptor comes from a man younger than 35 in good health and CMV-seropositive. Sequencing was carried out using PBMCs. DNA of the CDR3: TGTGCCAGCAGCCCCCGGACAGGGGAAACCGGGGAGCTGTTTTTT. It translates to CASSPRTGETGELFF.